Listed below are T cell receptor beta chains from one sample, sequenced in a study of cytomegalovirus exposure and HLA in healthy donors. Generated by immunoSEQ multiplex PCR, the TCRdb table keeps only in-frame clones and is missing some. This table holds approximately 81,000 clones, around 76% found once. Source material: PBMCs. Receptor source: a woman between 50 and 59 years old in good health and CMV-seropositive. Both conserved end residues are part of each CDR3. Fields, in order: V gene, D gene, clone size, J gene, CDR3 DNA, CDR3 protein. D genes are given only for firm matches. Clone size is not always given. Where it is, it says once, few, many or a class for expanded clones.

TRBV10-3	TRBD2	NA	TRBJ2-5	TGTGCCACTCAACCGACTAGCGGTCTCCAAGAGACCCAGTACTTC	CATQPTSGLQETQYF
TRBV2	NA	NA	TRBJ2-1	TGTGCCAGCAGTGATATGGAGCAGTTCTTC	CASSDMEQFF
TRBV30	NA	NA	TRBJ2-5	TGTGCCTGGAGCGCCGGAGGGCAAGAGACCCAGTACTTC	CAWSAGGQETQYF
TRBV7-9	NA	NA	TRBJ1-2	TGTGCCAGCAGCCAGGGACTTCCAGACTTC	CASSQGLPDF
TRBV27	NA	NA	TRBJ1-5	TGTGCCAGCAGCTTAACAGGGTTGAATCAGCCCCAGCATTTT	CASSLTGLNQPQHF
TRBV9	TRBD1	NA	TRBJ2-5	TGTGCCAGCAGCGTCCTCGGGACAGAAGAGACCCAGTACTTC	CASSVLGTEETQYF
TRBV5-4	TRBD1	few	TRBJ2-5	TGTGCCAGCAGCCCATCAACAGGGGGCGGAGAGACCCAGTACTTC	CASSPSTGGGETQYF
TRBV7-8	TRBD1	NA	TRBJ1-4	TGTGCCAGCAGCTTAGCGTTCACAGGGGGAAATGAAAAACTGTTTTTT	CASSLAFTGGNEKLFF
TRBV6-1	TRBD1	NA	TRBJ1-2	TGTGCCAGCACAACCTACAGGGGGCTTGGCTACACCTTC	CASTTYRGLGYTF
TRBV11-2	TRBD1	NA	TRBJ1-1	TGTGCCAGCAGCCGACAGGGGACTGAAGCTTTCTTT	CASSRQGTEAFF
TRBV6-1	NA	NA	TRBJ1-2	TGTGCCAGCAGTGAGATTGACCTCGCGGGTGGCTACACCTTC	CASSEIDLAGGYTF
TRBV4-1	TRBD2	NA	TRBJ2-3	TGCGCCAGCAGCCAAGGTTTAGCGGGAGGTACAGATACGCAGTATTTT	CASSQGLAGGTDTQYF
TRBV30	TRBD1	NA	TRBJ1-1	TGTGCCTGGAGTACCGGGACAGGGTTCACTGAAGCTTTCTTT	CAWSTGTGFTEAFF
TRBV19	NA	NA	TRBJ2-3	TGTGCGACTGGAGGCTTCGGGGATACGCAGTATTTT	CATGGFGDTQYF
TRBV7-6	TRBD1	NA	TRBJ1-5	TGTGCCAGCAGCCAGGGGACAGGGAATAGCAATCAGCCCCAGCATTTT	CASSQGTGNSNQPQHF
TRBV29-1	TRBD1	NA	TRBJ2-1	TGCAGCGCATTACACAGGGGCGAGCAGTTCTTC	CSALHRGEQFF
TRBV28	TRBD2	NA	TRBJ2-5	TGTGCCAGCAGTCTGAGACGAGCGGGAGGAGAGACCCAGTACTTC	CASSLRRAGGETQYF
TRBV11-3	TRBD1	once	TRBJ2-7	TGTGCCAGCAGCTTAGCAGGGGGCGTAGGGTACGAGCAGTACTTC	CASSLAGGVGYEQYF
TRBV29-1	NA	NA	TRBJ1-1	TGCAGCGTTCGAACAGGGCCCACTGAAGCTTTCTTT	CSVRTGPTEAFF
TRBV9	NA	NA	TRBJ1-5	TGTGCCAGCAGCCGGACTGGTAGCAATCAGCCCCAGCATTTT	CASSRTGSNQPQHF
TRBV6-4	NA	NA	TRBJ2-1	TGTGCCAGCTCCTCCCAAAGGGGTAATGAGCAGTTCTTC	CASSSQRGNEQFF
TRBV27	NA	once	TRBJ2-5	TGTGCCAGCAGTTTTTTCTCAGGGCTTCAAGAGACCCAGTACTTC	CASSFFSGLQETQYF
TRBV27	TRBD1	NA	TRBJ2-7	TGTGCCAGCAGTTTCACGACAGGGTCCTACGAGCAGTACTTC	CASSFTTGSYEQYF
TRBV6-1	TRBD1	NA	TRBJ1-2	TGTGCCAGCAGTGAAGAAAGACAGGGTTTCGACTATGGCTACACCTTC	CASSEERQGFDYGYTF
TRBV27	TRBD2	once	TRBJ2-2	TGTGCCAGCAGTTCGCCAAAAGCGGGAGGGCATACCGGGGAGCTGTTTTTT	CASSSPKAGGHTGELFF
TRBV9	NA	NA	TRBJ1-4	TGTGCCAGCAGCGTAGGGCAGGGCTTACGCGAAAAACTGTTTTTT	CASSVGQGLREKLFF
TRBV5-6	TRBD2	NA	TRBJ2-7	TGTGCCAGCAGAATTAGCGGGAGGGGCTACGAGCAGTACTTC	CASRISGRGYEQYF
TRBV2	TRBD2	NA	TRBJ2-5	TGTGCCAACAACCGCGGGGGTCTCCAAGAGACCCAGTACTTC	CANNRGGLQETQYF
TRBV29-1	NA	NA	TRBJ2-2	TGCAGCGTTGAAGATCGTGGAGTCACGGAGCTGTTTTTT	CSVEDRGVTELFF
TRBV15	TRBD2	NA	TRBJ2-1	TGTGCCACCAACACCGGGGGGGATAATGAGCAGTTCTTC	CATNTGGDNEQFF
TRBV15	TRBD1	NA	TRBJ1-2	TGTGCCACCAGCAGAGATCCTGGGCCAGGGGGTAGCGGCTACACCTTC	CATSRDPGPGGSGYTF
TRBV4-1	NA	once	TRBJ2-7	TGCGCCAGCAGCCAGGGCCCCTACGAGCAGTACTTC	CASSQGPYEQYF
TRBV2	NA	NA	TRBJ2-7	TGTGCCAGCAGCGCCGGACTAACCATTTCCTACGAGCAGTACTTC	CASSAGLTISYEQYF
TRBV7-9	NA	NA	TRBJ1-1	TGTGCCAGCAGCTTAGGTGGCAGGGTTACTGAAGCTTTCTTT	CASSLGGRVTEAFF
TRBV9	NA	NA	TRBJ2-1	TGTGCCAGCAGCGTTCCGGGAGAGCAGTTCTTC	CASSVPGEQFF
TRBV6-5	TRBD1	NA	TRBJ1-2	TGTGCCAGCAGATCACCGGGACAGACTAACTATGGCTACACCTTC	CASRSPGQTNYGYTF
TRBV10-1	TRBD1	NA	TRBJ1-1	TGCGCCAGCAGTGATGGGACAGGGGGTGTCGTGGGAGCTTTCTTT	CASSDGTGGVVGAFF
TRBV9	NA	NA	TRBJ2-2	TGTGCCAGCAGCCCCGACGGGGACACCGGGGAGCTGTTTTTT	CASSPDGDTGELFF
TRBV6-6	NA	few	TRBJ1-4	TGTGCCAGCAGTATCCAGGCCGTTAATGAAAAACTGTTTTTT	CASSIQAVNEKLFF
TRBV18	NA	NA	TRBJ1-1	TGTGCCAGCGCCCAGGGGAGGAACACTGAAGCTTTCTTT	CASAQGRNTEAFF
TRBV28	TRBD1	NA	TRBJ1-2	TGTGCCAGCATCGGGGGGGACAGTCATAACTATGGCTACACCTTC	CASIGGDSHNYGYTF
TRBV6-1	TRBD1	NA	TRBJ1-1	TGTGCCAGCAGCACCGGGACAGGGGGCTTCACTGAAGCTTTCTTT	CASSTGTGGFTEAFF
TRBV7-4	NA	NA	TRBJ1-3	TGTGCCAGCAGCTTAGTTGGCAGCTCTGGAAACACCATATATTTT	CASSLVGSSGNTIYF
TRBV5-4	TRBD1	NA	TRBJ2-5	TGTGCCAGCTCACGGACAGGGGGGGGAGAGACCCAGTACTTC	CASSRTGGGETQYF
TRBV7-8	TRBD1	NA	TRBJ1-2	TGTGCCAGCAGCTTCAGGACAGGGTACTCTAGTGGCTACACCTTC	CASSFRTGYSSGYTF
TRBV7-3	TRBD1	NA	TRBJ1-1	TGTGCCAGCAGCTCTCAACAGGGGGCTGAAGCTTTCTTT	CASSSQQGAEAFF
TRBV5-4	TRBD2	NA	TRBJ2-3	TGTGCCAGCAGCCCAGGACTAGCGAGCACAGATACGCAGTATTTT	CASSPGLASTDTQYF
TRBV9	TRBD2	NA	TRBJ2-5	TGTGCCAGCAGCGTTGGTTCCGGGAGGGGAGAGACCCAGTACTTC	CASSVGSGRGETQYF
TRBV30	TRBD1	NA	TRBJ1-5	TGTGCCTGGGCGACAGGGGGTATCAATCAGCCCCAGCATTTT	CAWATGGINQPQHF
TRBV7-8	NA	few	TRBJ1-1	TGTGCCAGCAGCTTAGAAGTAGACACTGAAGCTTTCTTT	CASSLEVDTEAFF
TRBV29-1	NA	NA	TRBJ1-1	TGCAGCGTCGAAACAATTGAGGGTTGGGCTGAAGCTTTCTTT	CSVETIEGWAEAFF
TRBV29-1	NA	few	TRBJ2-3	TGCAGCGCCAGGGGAGATACGCAGTATTTT	CSARGDTQYF
TRBV9	NA	few	TRBJ1-1	TGTGCCAGCAGCGTAAACCCGGACACTGAAGCTTTCTTT	CASSVNPDTEAFF
TRBV7-9	TRBD1	NA	TRBJ1-1	TGTGCCAGCAGCTTAGCCCGAACGAGGGGGCTCACTGAAGCTTTCTTT	CASSLARTRGLTEAFF